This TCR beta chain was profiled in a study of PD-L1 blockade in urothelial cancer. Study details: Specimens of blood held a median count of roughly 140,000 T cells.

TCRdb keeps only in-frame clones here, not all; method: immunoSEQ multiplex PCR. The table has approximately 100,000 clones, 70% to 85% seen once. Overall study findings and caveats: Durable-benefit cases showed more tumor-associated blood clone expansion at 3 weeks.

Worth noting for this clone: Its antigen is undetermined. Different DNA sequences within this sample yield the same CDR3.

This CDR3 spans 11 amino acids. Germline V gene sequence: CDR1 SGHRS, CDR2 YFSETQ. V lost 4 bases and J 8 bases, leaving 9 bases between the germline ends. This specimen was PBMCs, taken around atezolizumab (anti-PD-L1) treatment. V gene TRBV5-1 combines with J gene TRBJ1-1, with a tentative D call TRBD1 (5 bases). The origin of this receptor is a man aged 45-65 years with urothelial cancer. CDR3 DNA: TGCGCCAGCAGCCTCGACAGAGAAGCTTTCTTT. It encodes CASSLDREAFF.